The source of this TCR beta chain is a study of OX40 agonist ivuxolimab in advanced cancers. Across the whole study: Partial responses were seen in three patients, one with hepatocellular carcinoma and two with cutaneous melanoma.

The CDR3 runs 16 residues. Germline V gene lookup returns CDR1 GTSNPN and CDR2 SVGIG (reference sequence). Trimming removed 3 bases from V and 5 bases from J, with 22 bases in between. Clones were read by immunoSEQ multiplex PCR, and TCRdb kept only the in-frame ones, dropping some. The profile shows under 50,000 clones, approximately 84% of them singletons. The clonotype was recovered from an adult with an advanced solid tumor such as melanoma, head and neck, liver or kidney cancer. The sample in question was CD4+ or CD8+ T cells sorted from blood, obtained in a trial of the OX40 agonist ivuxolimab. The chain is built from TRBV30 and TRBJ1-1, with D perhaps matching TRBD1 (6 bases). The CDR3 DNA is TGTGCCTGGAGGGTAGAATGGGGGCGGGGGGAAACTGAAGCTTTCTTT. Protein product: CAWRVEWGRGETEAFF. Looking up the rest from reference TRBV30 and TRBJ1-1 gives the full variable domain: SQTIHQWPATLVQPVGSPLSLECTVEGTSNPNLYWYRQAAGRGLQLLFYSVGIGQISSEVPQNLSASRPQDRQFILSSKKLLLSDSGFYLCAWRVEWGRGETEAFFGQGTRLTVV.